The 15 T cell receptor beta chains below were found in one sample sequenced in a study of T cell clonality in common variable immunodeficiency (dated by TCRdb to about 2015). Results the study describes overall, beyond this receptor: CVID TCRbeta sequences were reported to have fewer deletions and N-nucleotide insertions and to lack highly modified clones with 13 or more V deletions.

These receptors' antigens are unknown. Libraries were built with the immunoSEQ multiplex PCR assay. Drawn from immuneACCESS, this table holds only the in-frame rearrangements with V and J called that TCRdb kept. Clones are partly lost; checked studies trace under half to an unresolved V gene and leave the rest unexplained. This sample has about 23,000 clones, none of them a singleton. The ten top clones hold approximately 9% of the sample. The sample taken for sequencing was peripheral blood mononuclear cells. These receptors were obtained from a human donor with common variable immunodeficiency.

At least ten counts were recorded for this clone. Coverage ceases 3 residues before the CDR3 finishes, and the germline J gene fills in the end. The chain combines TRBV7-9 with TRBJ2-5; 9 nucleotides match TRBD1. The germline gives CDR1 SEHNR, CDR2 FQNEAQ (reference sequence). V lost 2 bases, J lost 2 bases, and 3 bases stayed unmatched. The CDR3 length is 15 residues. CDR3 DNA, as far as it was read: TGTGCCAGCAGCTTACTGGGACAGGGTCAAGAGACC. Protein sequence: CASSLLGQGQET. The full CDR3 protein is CASSLLGQGQETQYF.

This clone has just a few counts. The sequenced fragment ends 3 residues before the CDR3 boundary, so the rest is inferred from the germline J gene. This chain joins TRBV19 and TRBJ2-5; D gene ambiguous. Trimming stripped 3 bases from V and 4 bases from J, with 9 bases between. Looked up from germline, CDR1 is LNHDA and CDR2 is SQIVND (reference sequence). The CDR3 is made up of 13 amino acids. CDR3 bases read: TGTGCCAGTAGTATCGTGAAGGGAGAGACC. Translated: CASSIVKGET. The entire CDR3 protein reads CASSIVKGETQYF.

This clone was seen repeatedly, ten times or more. A read error may account for a junction end that differs from germline. The missing CDR3 end, 3 residues past where the read stops, is filled in from the germline J gene. The J gene is TRBJ2-3, the V gene TRBV19, with a tentative D call TRBD1 (5 bases). The CDR3 spans 13 residues. Germline V gives CDR1 LNHDA, CDR2 SQIVND (reference sequence). Incomplete CDR3 DNA: TGTGCCAGTAGCACCGCAGAGACAGATGCG. It is translated as CASSTAETDA. The whole CDR3 region reads CASSTAETDAQYF.

Concerning this clone: The read ends 3 residues shy of where the CDR3 ends; the end is completed using the germline J gene. The chain uses TRBV2 and TRBJ2-7; a possible D gene is TRBD2 (6 bases). V lost 6 bases and J lost 1, with 16 bases in between. The CDR3 sequence is 15 residues long. Germline V CDR1 and CDR2: SNHLY, FYNNEI. Incomplete CDR3 DNA: TGTGCCAGCAGACCTCCGGGACTCCCTTCCTACGAG. This gives the protein CASRPPGLPSYE. The CDR3 in full is CASRPPGLPSYEQYF.

This clone has at least ten counts. The read ends 3 residues early relative to the CDR3; the germline J gene fills the gap. J is TRBJ2-1 and V is TRBV18, with 9 nucleotides matching TRBD1. The CDR3 contains 15 residues. V gave up 3 bases and J gave up 0 bases; unmatched junction bases: 0. CDR1 KGHSH and CDR2 LQKENI come from the germline V gene. The chain's CDR3 is CASSPGQGSYNEQFF. CDR3 DNA, as far as it was read: TGTGCCAGCTCACCGGGACAGGGCTCCTACAATGAG.

This clone has more than one count but fewer than ten. The CDR3 is cut off 3 residues early in the read; its end comes from the germline J gene. The J gene is TRBJ1-2, the V gene TRBV18; 7 nucleotides match TRBD1. In germline, CDR1 is KGHSH, CDR2 LQKENI. The CDR3 consists of 13 residues. The V segment lost 6 bases and the J segment 7 bases; nucleotides outside the gene matches: 8. This CDR3 is CASSPDRLFGYTF. The sequenced part of the CDR3 DNA is TGTGCCAGCTCCCCGGACAGGCTGTTTGGC.

A note on this clone: The CDR3 end falls 3 residues outside the read, so it is completed with the germline J gene. V usage is TRBV6-1 and J usage is TRBJ2-3; unclear D gene. This CDR3 contains 12 residues. In germline, CDR1 is MNHNS, CDR2 SASEGT. Trimming removed 2 bases from V and 6 bases from J, with 6 bases in between. The CDR3 DNA, read in part, is TGTGCCAGCAGTGAACGTGTGGATACG. It yields the protein CASSERVDT. Given in full, the CDR3 is CASSERVDTQYF.

This clone came up a few times. The read comes to an end 3 residues before the CDR3 does, leaving the germline J gene to fill in the end. The chain couples TRBV18 to TRBJ2-5; D is ambiguous. CDR1 and CDR2 from the germline V gene are KGHSH and LQKENI. This CDR3 has 12 residues. Trimming pared 6 bases from V and 4 bases from J, leaving 9 bases between. CDR3 protein: CASSDGGETQYF. CDR3 bases read: TGTGCCAGCTCCGACGGCGGAGAGACC.

This clone was observed many times. Read coverage stops 3 residues before the CDR3 terminus; the germline J gene supplies the remainder. This chain links TRBV30 with TRBJ2-1, with TRBD2 matching 12 bases. The CDR3 sequence is 15 residues long. The V gene's germline CDR1 is GTSNPN and CDR2 SVGIG (reference sequence). The V and J ends lost 1 base and 6 bases, in that order; junction bases with no gene match: 4. CDR3 loop: CAWSELAGGSNEQFF. Partial CDR3 DNA: TGTGCCTGGAGTGAACTAGCGGGGGGCTCCAATGAG.

On this clone: The CDR3 goes on 3 residues after the read ends, and that part is filled in from the germline J gene. The chain combines TRBV18 with TRBJ1-1, with 12 bases lining up with TRBD1. Germline CDR1 is KGHSH and CDR2 is LQKENI. The CDR3 runs 19 residues. Germline trimming cut 3 bases from V and 0 bases from J; bases unmatched to any gene: 11. The covered CDR3 bases are TGTGCCAGCTCACCGACAGTGGGGGGGACAGGGGGCCTGAACACTGAA. As protein: CASSPTVGGTGGLNTE. The full CDR3 protein reads CASSPTVGGTGGLNTEAFF.

This clone was counted many times. The part of the CDR3 DNA that was read is TGTGCCAGCATTAAAGCGGGAGGCACAGATACG. Translated: CASIKAGGTDT. The CDR3 reads in full as CASIKAGGTDTQYF. The chain recombines TRBV6-2 or TRBV6-3 with TRBJ2-3; 8 bases line up with TRBD2. With the read ending 3 residues before the CDR3 end, the germline J gene is used to fill in that end. CDR1 and CDR2 (germline): MNHEY, SVGEGT. The CDR3 length is 14 residues. The trim removed 7 bases at V and 1 base at J, leaving 4 bases unmatched.

This clone was seen at least ten times. The CDR3 extends 3 residues past the end of the read, so its final part is completed from the germline J gene. The V gene is TRBV29-1, the J gene TRBJ1-1; tentatively, D is TRBD1 (6 bases). CDR3 length: 14 residues. V lost 4 bases and J 1 base, leaving 13 bases between the germline ends. Germline lookup yields CDR1 SQVTM and CDR2 ANQGSEA. The CDR3 here is CSVVDSYGNTEAFF. The sequenced CDR3 bases are TGCAGCGTTGTGGACAGCTATGGGAACACTGAA.

This clone was recorded a few times. At one end, the junction sequence differs from germline, possibly due to a read error. The CDR3 extends 3 residues past the end of the read, so its final part is completed from the germline J gene. The J gene is TRBJ2-7, the V gene TRBV7-3; 7 bases map to TRBD2. The V gene's germline CDR1 is SGHTA and CDR2 FQGTGA. This CDR3 region has 13 residues. This CDR3 is CSSSLLTGGEQYF. The sequenced part of the CDR3 DNA is TGTTCCAGCAGCCTCTTGACGGGGGGCGAG.

By share, this clone ranks as medium-sized. The CDR3 end lies 3 residues beyond the end of the read and is filled in from the germline J gene. The J gene is TRBJ2-5, the V gene TRBV3-1 (or the pseudogene TRBV3-2); possible D gene TRBD1, 6 bases. The CDR3 is 17 residues long. Per germline, CDR1 LGHDT and CDR2 YNNKEL (reference sequence). The V end lost 1 base, the J end lost 0 bases, and 15 bases lay between the germline ends. The CDR3 bases that were read are TGTGCCAGCAGCCAAGCGCGAAGGGGGACCTACCAAGAGACC. Residues: CASSQARRGTYQET. The full-length CDR3 reads as CASSQARRGTYQETQYF.

The sample holds a few counts of this clone. The read finishes 3 residues shy of the CDR3 end, and the germline J gene is used to complete it. This chain links TRBV5-1 with TRBJ2-5; D gene ambiguous. Germline V gives CDR1 SGHRS, CDR2 YFSETQ. The CDR3 totals 14 residues. The germline V and J ends were trimmed by 0 bases and 0 bases, with 6 bases remaining between them. The CDR3 bases that were read are TGCGCCAGCAGCTTGGACACAGACCAAGAGACC. This sequence encodes CASSLDTDQET. The whole CDR3 sequence reads CASSLDTDQETQYF.